These 10 T cell receptor beta chains originate from one sample sequenced in a study of CD8 T cells in ankylosing spondylitis. Study findings and constraints: The study identified a TCR beta motif of under ten highly homologous variants that appeared characteristic of ankylosing spondylitis blood.

These receptors have no known antigen. TCRdb reanalysed the 5' RACE reads using MiXCR and keeps one entry per CDR3 protein. The data contain around 770,000 distinct CDR3 sequences, roughly 19% of them singletons. The sequencing input was blood, either unsorted or a sorted T cell fraction (not recorded which). These receptors were collected from a male donor with ankylosing spondylitis.

This clonotype was found a few times. J is TRBJ2-7 and V is TRBV10-2, with 11 bases that match TRBD2. The V segment lost 8 bases and the J segment 1 base; nucleotides outside the gene matches: 4. CDR1 and CDR2 (germline): WSHSY, SAAADI. This CDR3 is 14 amino acids long. This CDR3 is CASRLAGPSYEQYF. The CDR3, as DNA: TGCGCCAGCCGACTAGCGGGGCCTTCCTACGAGCAGTACTTC.

J is TRBJ1-4 and V is TRBV20-1, with 9 nucleotides matching TRBD1. After removal of 5 bases from V and 5 bases from J, the junction contained 3 bases not matched to a gene. This CDR3 comprises 13 residues. Germline CDR1 and CDR2: DFQATT and SNEGSKA (reference sequence). The CDR3 DNA follows: TGCAGTGCTGACAGGGGGTCGAATGAAAAACTGTTTTTT. This translates into CSADRGSNEKLFF.

The genes are TRBV3-1 and TRBJ2-2; TRBD1 or TRBD2 may be the D gene (5 bases each). Trimming shortened V by 1 base and J by 4 bases, and 13 bases separated the two germline ends. This CDR3 spans 16 amino acids. Germline CDR1 is LGHDT and CDR2 is YNNKEL (reference sequence). The CDR3 coding sequence is TGTGCCAGCAGCCAAGTTCGGACGGGACCCACCGGGGAGCTGTTTTTT. Residues: CASSQVRTGPTGELFF. Using reference TRBV3-1 and TRBJ2-2 for the parts outside the CDR3, the full variable domain is DTAVSQTPKYLVTQMGNDKSIKCEQNLGHDTMYWYKQDSKKFLKIMFSYNNKELIINETVPNRFSPKSPDKAHLNLHINSLELGDSAVYFCASSQVRTGPTGELFFGEGSRLTVL.

The CDR3 DNA is TGTGCCAGCAGCGAGGGACGGGCCTCCTACGAGCAGTACTTC. It specifies CASSEGRASYEQYF. V and J are TRBV7-2 and TRBJ2-7; D may correspond to TRBD1 or TRBD2 (5 bases each). The CDR3 spans 14 residues. V gave up 5 bases and J gave up 0 bases, with 11 bases separating them. The germline V gene encodes CDR1 SGHTA and CDR2 FQGNSA.

This clonotype has only a few counts. The chain recombines TRBV10-3 with TRBJ2-5, with TRBD2 identical over 9 bases. V shed 4 bases, J shed 1 base, and the junction held 7 bases outside the gene matches. The germline gives CDR1 ENHRY, CDR2 SYGVKD. The CDR3 is made up of 16 amino acids. CDR3 sequence: CAISASLAGSQETQYF. CDR3 in DNA: TGTGCCATCAGTGCCTCCCTAGCGGGATCCCAAGAGACCCAGTACTTC.

This chain links TRBV25-1 with TRBJ1-2; 9 bases align to TRBD1. The trim removed 4 bases at V and 2 bases at J, leaving 11 bases unmatched. The CDR3 length is 17 residues. Germline values: CDR1 MGHDK, CDR2 SYGVNS. The DNA of the CDR3 is TGTGCCAGCAGTGCCCGGGACAGGGTTGGGGCGAACTATGGCTACACCTTC. Amino acids: CASSARDRVGANYGYTF.

This clonotype was seen a handful of times. An end of the junction does not agree with germline; a read error may underlie this. The chain is built from TRBV7-7 and TRBJ2-1; D call uncertain. Germline loops: CDR1 SSHAT, CDR2 FNYEAQ (reference sequence). This CDR3 is built from 14 residues. CDR3 sequence: CASSLVRSSDEQFF. The CDR3 coding sequence is TGTGCTAGCAGCTTAGTTCGGTCCTCGGATGAGCAGTTCTTC.

The gene calls are TRBV6-5 and TRBJ2-7; the D is unclear. CDR1 and CDR2 from the germline V gene are MNHEY and SVGAGI. V shed 0 bases and J shed 0 bases, with 9 bases lying between them. The CDR3 runs to 15 residues. The CDR3 nucleotides read TGTGCCAGCAGTTACTCTGCGTTTAGCTCCTACGAGCAGTACTTC. Its protein product is CASSYSAFSSYEQYF.

The chain has TRBV20-1 and TRBJ2-5; TRBD2 agrees at 7 bases. The CDR3 loop spans 13 amino acids. Germline CDR1 reads DFQATT; CDR2 reads SNEGSKA (reference sequence). The trim removed 3 bases at V and 5 bases at J, leaving 6 bases unmatched. The CDR3 loop reads CSARGLGGETQYF. The CDR3 DNA reads as TGCAGTGCTAGGGGTCTGGGGGGGGAGACCCAGTACTTC.

This clonotype was counted between two and nine times. This chain links TRBV20-1 with TRBJ1-6; no clear D gene. CDR3 size: 12 residues. From germline, CDR1 is DFQATT and CDR2 SNEGSKA (reference sequence). V lost 6 bases and J lost 0, with 3 bases in between. The CDR3 nucleotides are TGCAGTGCCGGCTCCTATAATTCACCCCTCCACTTT. As protein: CSAGSYNSPLHF.